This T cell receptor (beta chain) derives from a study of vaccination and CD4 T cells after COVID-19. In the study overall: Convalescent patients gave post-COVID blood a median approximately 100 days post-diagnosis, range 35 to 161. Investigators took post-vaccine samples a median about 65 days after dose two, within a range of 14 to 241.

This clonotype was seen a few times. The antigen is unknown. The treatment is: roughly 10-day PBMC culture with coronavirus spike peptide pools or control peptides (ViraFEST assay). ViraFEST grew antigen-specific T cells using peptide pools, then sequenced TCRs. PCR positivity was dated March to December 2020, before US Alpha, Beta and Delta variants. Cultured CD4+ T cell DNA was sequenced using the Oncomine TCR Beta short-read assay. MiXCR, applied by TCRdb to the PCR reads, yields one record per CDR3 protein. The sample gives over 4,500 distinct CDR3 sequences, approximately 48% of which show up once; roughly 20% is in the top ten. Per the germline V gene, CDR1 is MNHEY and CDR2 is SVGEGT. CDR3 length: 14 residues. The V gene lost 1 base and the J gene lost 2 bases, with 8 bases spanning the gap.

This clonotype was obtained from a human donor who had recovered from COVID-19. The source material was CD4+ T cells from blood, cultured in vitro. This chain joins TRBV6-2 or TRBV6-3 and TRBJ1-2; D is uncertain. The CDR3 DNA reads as TGTGCCAGCAGTTACTGGCGGAGCAACTATGGCTACACCTTC. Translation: CASSYWRSNYGYTF.